This T cell receptor beta chain was sequenced during a study of T cell responses to AZD1222 COVID-19 vaccine. Study results and caveats: Vaccine-associated CD4 TCRs ranged over spike, dominating at 160-218 and 743-854. Clonal diversity was possibly underestimated; the donors were predominantly white British and more often female. Only six people who got AZD1222 tested seropositive at baseline.

CDR1 is SGHRS and CDR2 is YFSETQ in the germline V gene. The CDR3 contains 14 residues. V lost 3 bases to trimming and J lost 2 bases, with 11 bases between them. Data came from immunoSEQ multiplex PCR; TCRdb stores just in-frame clones and leaves some out. The data contain about 140,000 clones, approximately 95% of them singletons. Concerning this clone itself: What it recognizes is unknown.

Sequencing used peripheral blood, obtained on day 0 of MenACWY control vaccination. This clonotype originated in an adult in good health. The rearrangement links TRBV5-1 to TRBJ1-1; tentatively, D is TRBD1 (6 bases). CDR3 residues: CASSYRTANTEAFF. Here the CDR3 DNA reads TGCGCCAGCAGCTACCGGACAGCCAACACTGAAGCTTTCTTT.